A selection of T cell receptor beta chains follows, all from one sample in a study of blood T cell repertoires in COVID-19. Measured with immunoSEQ multiplex PCR; TCRdb has only the in-frame clones, and not every one. The sample shows about 110,000 clones, approximately 82% of them seen only once. Sequenced input: peripheral blood. The receptors originated from a woman in her 70s with acute or convalescent COVID-19. Each CDR3 is given with its conserved first and last residue. D genes are given only for firm matches. A clone size is listed for some rows: how often the clone was seen (once, few, many), or a class if it is expanded.

cdr3_length: 14; clone_size: .; j_call: TRBJ1-5; d_call: .; v_call: TRBV27; cdr3_aa: CASSPYRVDQPQHF; cdr3_nt: TGTGCCAGCAGTCCCTACAGGGTTGATCAGCCCCAGCATTTT
cdr3_length: 14; clone_size: .; j_call: TRBJ2-7; d_call: TRBD2; v_call: TRBV5-3; cdr3_aa: CARSLWREYHEQYF; cdr3_nt: TGTGCCAGAAGCTTGTGGCGGGAGTACCACGAGCAGTACTTC
cdr3_length: 17; clone_size: .; j_call: TRBJ1-2; d_call: .; v_call: TRBV15; cdr3_aa: CATSRGTLKQGGSGYTF; cdr3_nt: TGTGCCACCAGCAGAGGAACTCTAAAGCAGGGAGGCAGTGGCTACACCTTC
cdr3_length: 14; clone_size: .; j_call: TRBJ1-2; d_call: .; v_call: TRBV3-1/TRBV3-2; cdr3_aa: CASKGAGDNYGYTF; cdr3_nt: TGTGCCAGCAAAGGTGCAGGGGATAACTATGGCTACACCTTC
cdr3_length: 18; clone_size: .; j_call: TRBJ2-1; d_call: .; v_call: TRBV27; cdr3_aa: CASSLRGAAANSYNEQFF; cdr3_nt: TGTGCCAGCAGTTTACGGGGGGCAGCTGCGAACTCCTACAATGAGCAGTTCTTC
cdr3_length: 14; clone_size: .; j_call: TRBJ1-1; d_call: TRBD1; v_call: TRBV11-2; cdr3_aa: CASSATGADTEAFF; cdr3_nt: TGTGCCAGCAGCGCGACAGGGGCCGACACTGAAGCTTTCTTT
cdr3_length: 15; clone_size: few; j_call: TRBJ2-1; d_call: TRBD1; v_call: TRBV18; cdr3_aa: CASSLQGAPYNEQFF; cdr3_nt: TGTGCCAGCTCGTTACAGGGGGCTCCGTACAATGAGCAGTTCTTC
cdr3_length: 13; clone_size: .; j_call: TRBJ1-5; d_call: .; v_call: TRBV3-1/TRBV3-2; cdr3_aa: CASSQDLNQPQHF; cdr3_nt: TGTGCCAGCAGCCAAGATCTAAATCAGCCCCAGCATTTT
cdr3_length: 13; clone_size: few; j_call: TRBJ2-7; d_call: TRBD2; v_call: TRBV7-9; cdr3_aa: CASSRTSSYEQYF; cdr3_nt: TGTGCCAGCAGCCGGACTAGCTCCTACGAGCAGTACTTC
cdr3_length: 11; clone_size: .; j_call: TRBJ2-7; d_call: .; v_call: TRBV28; cdr3_aa: CASSFGTQVDF; cdr3_nt: TGTGCCAGCAGTTTTGGGACACAGGTTGACTTC
cdr3_length: 15; clone_size: .; j_call: TRBJ1-6; d_call: .; v_call: TRBV6-5; cdr3_aa: CASTNALSFNSPLHF; cdr3_nt: TGTGCCAGCACTAACGCTCTAAGCTTTAATTCACCCCTCCACTTT